Listed below are T cell receptor beta chains from one sample, sequenced in a study of T-cell memory formation after mild COVID-19. From the 5' RACE reads, TCRdb called clonotypes with MiXCR, one entry per CDR3 protein. Of around 420,000 distinct CDR3 sequences in the sample, roughly a quarter are singletons; the top ten hold around 8.8%. The sample taken for sequencing was PBMCs or a T cell subset sorted from them (not recorded which). The receptors here all came from an adult woman who had mild COVID-19 (a few samples of this study predate the infection). Cell type and time point are not known. Each CDR3 is given with its conserved first and last residue. A D gene is named only where the DNA matches it firmly. Rows may omit the clone size; those that give it use once, few, many or a size class.

clone_size d_call j_call v_call cdr3_aa cdr3_nt
- TRBD2 TRBJ2-2 TRBV7-9 CASSLAPTVLAGATGELFF TGTGCCAGCAGCTTAGCCCCTACTGTACTAGCGGGGGCAACCGGGGAGCTGTTTTTT
- - TRBJ2-7 TRBV12-3/TRBV12-4 CASSSGNTGEQYF TGTGCCAGCAGTTCCGGGAACACTGGGGAGCAGTACTTC
few TRBD2 TRBJ2-1 TRBV7-2 CASSLLAGGTNEQFF TGTGCCAGCAGCCTACTAGCGGGGGGGACTAATGAGCAGTTCTTC
- TRBD1 TRBJ2-2 TRBV11-2 CASRSLTGGLFGELFF TGTGCCAGCAGGTCCTTGACAGGGGGCCTTTTCGGGGAGCTGTTTTTT
many - TRBJ2-7 TRBV12-3/TRBV12-4 CASSPRDGSLEQYF TGTGCCAGCAGTCCCAGGGACGGCTCCTTAGAGCAGTACTTC
- TRBD1 TRBJ1-4 TRBV12-3/TRBV12-4 CAIAGGGSEKLFF TGTGCCATCGCAGGGGGAGGAAGTGAAAAACTGTTTTTT
- TRBD2 TRBJ2-3 TRBV7-2 CASSLLAGGADTQYF TGTGCCAGCAGCTTATTAGCGGGGGGAGCGGATACGCAGTATTTT
- - TRBJ2-5 TRBV7-3 CASSLSTSPQETQYF TGTGCCAGCAGCTTAAGTACTAGCCCACAAGAGACCCAGTACTTC
- - TRBJ2-5 TRBV7-8 CASSLAGLRETQYF TGTGCCAGCAGCTTAGCCGGACTTCGGGAGACCCAGTACTTC
many - TRBJ2-1 TRBV5-1 CASSTGSSPNEQFF TGCGCCAGCAGCACAGGGTCTTCCCCCAATGAGCAGTTCTTC
few - TRBJ2-7 TRBV7-9 CASSSPLGDEQYF TGTGCCAGCAGCTCGCCCCTGGGGGATGAGCAGTACTTC
- TRBD1 TRBJ2-7 TRBV6-5 CASSDAPGQGSRQYF TGTGCCAGCAGTGATGCACCGGGACAGGGAAGTCGGCAGTACTTC
- - TRBJ2-1 TRBV7-8 CASSLAQRQSGRIRNEQFF TGTGCCAGCAGCTTAGCGCAAAGACAAAGTGGCCGCATACGCAATGAGCAGTTCTTC
- - TRBJ2-3 TRBV2 CASSEILIGTDTQYF TGTGCCAGCAGTGAAATCTTGATCGGCACAGATACGCAGTATTTT
few - TRBJ1-3 TRBV20-1 CSARGTAYGNTIYF TGCAGTGCTAGAGGGACAGCTTATGGAAACACCATATATTTT
- - TRBJ2-7 TRBV15 CATSRGSGRLVEQYF TGTGCCACCAGCAGGGGCTCTGGTCGTCTCGTCGAGCAGTACTTC
- - TRBJ1-1 TRBV7-9 CASSPETGLNTEAFF TGTGCCAGCAGCCCAGAGACAGGCTTGAACACTGAAGCTTTCTTT
- - TRBJ2-1 TRBV6-5 CASRPHPYSYNEQFF TGTGCCAGCAGACCTCATCCGTACTCCTACAATGAGCAGTTCTTC
- TRBD1 TRBJ1-1 TRBV7-3 CASSPRGLDTEAFF TGTGCCAGCAGCCCCAGGGGGCTGGACACTGAAGCTTTCTTT
few TRBD2 TRBJ2-5 TRBV14 CASSQGLAGGWQETQYF TGTGCCAGCAGCCAAGGGCTAGCGGGAGGTTGGCAAGAGACCCAGTACTTC
- - TRBJ2-7 TRBV7-2 CASSSYRDEQYF TGTGCCAGCAGCTCTTACAGGGACGAGCAGTACTTC
few TRBD1 TRBJ1-6 TRBV3-1 CASSPRTGDRSPLHF TGTGCCAGCAGTCCAAGGACAGGGGATAGATCACCCCTCCACTTT
many - TRBJ2-7 TRBV18 CASQLGRSSYEQYF TGTGCCAGCCAGCTTGGGCGGAGCTCCTACGAGCAGTACTTC
few - TRBJ2-2 TRBV7-6 CASSLGQGELFF TGTGCCAGCAGCCTAGGACAGGGGGAGCTGTTTTTT
few TRBD2 TRBJ2-2 TRBV20-1 CSATSGRGLSGELFF TGCAGTGCTACTAGCGGGAGGGGTCTATCCGGGGAGCTGTTTTTT
- - TRBJ1-6 TRBV4-1 CASSQDPSPIRSPLHF TGCGCCAGCAGCCAAGACCCCAGCCCAATCCGTTCACCCCTCCACTTT
few TRBD2 TRBJ2-1 TRBV7-2 CASSFRLAGGYNEQFF TGTGCCAGCAGCTTTCGACTAGCGGGAGGGTACAATGAGCAGTTCTTC
- - TRBJ2-3 TRBV12-3/TRBV12-4 CASSQNRDTQYF TGTGCCAGCAGTCAGAACAGGGATACGCAGTATTTT
medium-sized - TRBJ2-3 TRBV6-6 CASSYSGGRGPASTDTQYF TGTGCCAGCAGTTACTCCGGGGGGCGCGGCCCCGCTAGCACAGATACGCAGTATTTT
- TRBD1 TRBJ2-7 TRBV18 CASSPPRTGRYEQYF TGTGCCAGCTCACCACCAAGGACAGGGAGGTACGAGCAGTACTTC
- TRBD1 TRBJ2-7 TRBV6-5 CASSFPGQGGEQYF TGTGCCAGCAGTTTTCCGGGACAGGGAGGAGAGCAGTACTTC
few TRBD2 TRBJ2-3 TRBV4-1 CASSRLGTSGGAIGSTDTQYF TGCGCCAGCAGCCGCCTCGGGACTAGCGGGGGGGCTATCGGGAGCACAGATACGCAGTATTTT
- - TRBJ2-1 TRBV24-1 CATSDPGTFNEQFF TGTGCCACCAGTGACCCCGGGACTTTCAATGAGCAGTTCTTC
few - TRBJ1-2 TRBV4-1 CASSQEPHTKGGYGYTF TGCGCCAGCAGCCAAGAGCCCCATACCAAGGGGGGCTATGGCTACACCTTC
- TRBD2 TRBJ2-1 TRBV11-2 CASSLARRTGLAGVIPLYNEQFF TGTGCCAGCAGCTTAGCACGGCGGACGGGACTAGCGGGTGTAATCCCTCTATACAATGAGCAGTTCTTC
few TRBD2 TRBJ2-3 TRBV20-1 CSARALVAGAEDPDTQYF TGCAGTGCTAGAGCCCTGGTAGCGGGGGCCGAGGACCCAGATACGCAGTATTTT
few - TRBJ1-2 TRBV6-5 CASSYSPVGVSGYTF TGTGCCAGCAGTTACTCCCCGGTAGGGGTGAGTGGCTACACCTTC
few - TRBJ1-4 TRBV19 CASRSPGQGEKLFF TGTGCCAGTAGATCGCCGGGCCAAGGAGAAAAACTGTTTTTT
few TRBD2 TRBJ2-7 TRBV25-1 CASSGVAGGRYEQYF TGTGCCAGCAGTGGCGTAGCGGGGGGAAGGTACGAGCAGTACTTC
few - TRBJ1-1 TRBV29-1 CSGIGTPGRAETNTEAFF TGCAGCGGGATTGGGACTCCGGGACGGGCCGAGACGAACACTGAAGCTTTCTTT
- TRBD1 TRBJ2-7 TRBV6-6 CASSYGTGVLPYEQYF TGTGCCAGCAGTTACGGGACAGGGGTCCTTCCTTACGAGCAGTACTTC
few TRBD1 TRBJ2-7 TRBV29-1 CSVEGGQDSYEQYF TGCAGCGTTGAAGGGGGACAGGACTCCTACGAGCAGTACTTC
- - TRBJ2-7 TRBV3-1 CASSQLVGQPYEQYF TGTGCCAGCAGCCAATTGGTCGGACAGCCCTACGAGCAGTACTTC
- - TRBJ2-3 TRBV20-1 CSARDVGRLRADTQYF TGCAGTGCTAGAGATGTAGGACGCCTAAGGGCAGATACGCAGTATTTT
- TRBD1 TRBJ2-2 TRBV27 CASSLRSLGQGSTGELFF TGTGCCAGCAGTTTAAGGAGTCTGGGACAGGGGTCCACCGGGGAGCTGTTTTTT
- TRBD2 TRBJ2-3 TRBV4-2 CASSQVGGLAGSTDTQYF TGTGCCAGCAGCCAAGTAGGGGGACTAGCGGGATCCACAGATACGCAGTATTTT
few TRBD1 TRBJ2-2 TRBV12-3/TRBV12-4 CASSPDRVIGELFF TGTGCCAGCAGTCCGGACAGGGTTATCGGGGAGCTGTTTTTT
- TRBD2 TRBJ2-3 TRBV30 CAYQRLAETDTQYF TGTGCCTACCAACGACTAGCGGAAACAGATACGCAGTATTTT
few - TRBJ2-7 TRBV2 CASSELEPSSYEQYF TGTGCCAGCAGTGAACTTGAGCCGAGCTCCTACGAGCAGTACTTC
few - TRBJ2-2 TRBV29-1 CSARVLGATGELFF TGCAGCGCCCGGGTGCTGGGGGCGACCGGGGAGCTGTTTTTT
- TRBD1 TRBJ2-5 TRBV7-2 CASSLDSTGGIETQYF TGTGCCAGCAGCTTAGACTCGACAGGGGGCATAGAGACCCAGTACTTC
- - TRBJ1-1 TRBV27 CASSPRSTGNTEAFF TGTGCCAGCAGTCCACGATCGACAGGGAACACTGAAGCTTTCTTT
- TRBD2 TRBJ2-1 TRBV28 CASTQKGTSGNNEQFF TGTGCCAGCACCCAAAAAGGGACTAGCGGGAACAATGAGCAGTTCTTC
- TRBD2 TRBJ2-7 TRBV7-2 CASSELAGAAEQYF TGTGCCAGCAGCGAACTAGCGGGAGCGGCAGAGCAGTACTTC